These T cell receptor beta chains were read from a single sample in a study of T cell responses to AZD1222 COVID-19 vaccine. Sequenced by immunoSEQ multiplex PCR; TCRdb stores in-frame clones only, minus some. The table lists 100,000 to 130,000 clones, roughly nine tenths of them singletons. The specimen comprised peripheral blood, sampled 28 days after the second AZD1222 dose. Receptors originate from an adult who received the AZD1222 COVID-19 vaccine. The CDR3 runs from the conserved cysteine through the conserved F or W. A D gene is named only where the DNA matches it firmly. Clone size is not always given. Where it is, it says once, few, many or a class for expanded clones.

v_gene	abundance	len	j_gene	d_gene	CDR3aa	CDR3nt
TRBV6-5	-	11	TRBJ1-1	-	CASTGGTEAFF	TGTGCCAGCACCGGGGGCACTGAAGCTTTCTTT
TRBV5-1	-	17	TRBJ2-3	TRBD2	CASSPPSSGGGGDTQYF	TGCGCCAGCAGCCCGCCCTCTAGCGGGGGGGGTGGAGATACGCAGTATTTT
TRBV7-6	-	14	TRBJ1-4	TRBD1	CASSLGGGDEKLFF	TGTGCCAGCAGCTTAGGAGGGGGCGATGAAAAACTGTTTTTT
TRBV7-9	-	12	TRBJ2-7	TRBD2	CASSQSGEREYF	TGTGCCAGCAGCCAAAGCGGGGAACGGGAGTACTTC
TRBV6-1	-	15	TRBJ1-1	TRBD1	CASSERTGGTTEAFF	TGTGCCAGCAGTGAACGGACAGGGGGCACCACTGAAGCTTTCTTT
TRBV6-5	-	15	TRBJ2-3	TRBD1	CASSYRGRGPDTQYF	TGTGCCAGCAGTTACCGAGGAAGGGGGCCAGATACGCAGTATTTT
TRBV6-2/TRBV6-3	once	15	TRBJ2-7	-	CASSYYDRRTYEQYF	TGTGCCAGCAGTTACTACGACCGGAGAACCTACGAGCAGTACTTC
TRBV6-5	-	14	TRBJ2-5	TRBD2	CASGTSGGAETQYF	TGTGCCAGCGGGACTAGCGGGGGGGCAGAGACCCAGTACTTC
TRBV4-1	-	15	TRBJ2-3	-	CASSQDPGHTDTQYF	TGCGCCAGCAGCCAAGATCCGGGCCACACAGATACGCAGTATTTT
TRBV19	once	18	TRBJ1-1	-	CASSINGPRKLFYTEAFF	TGTGCCAGTAGTATAAATGGTCCACGGAAGCTATTTTACACTGAAGCTTTCTTT
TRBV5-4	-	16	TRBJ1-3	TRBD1	CASTRTGGSSGNTIYF	TGTGCCAGCACCCGAACAGGGGGAAGCTCTGGAAACACCATATATTTT
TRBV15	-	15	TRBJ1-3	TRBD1	CATSRDRGSGNTIYF	TGTGCCACCAGCCGGGACAGGGGGTCTGGAAACACCATATATTTT
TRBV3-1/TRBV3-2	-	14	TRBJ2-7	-	CASSLRDRRSEQYF	TGTGCCAGCAGCCTCCGGGATAGGCGGTCCGAGCAGTACTTC
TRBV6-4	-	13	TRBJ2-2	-	CASSLDSTGELFF	TGTGCCAGCAGTTTGGACAGCACCGGGGAGCTGTTTTTT
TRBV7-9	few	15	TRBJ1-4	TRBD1	CASSLGQGRGEKLFF	TGTGCCAGCAGCTTGGGACAGGGACGTGGTGAAAAACTGTTTTTT